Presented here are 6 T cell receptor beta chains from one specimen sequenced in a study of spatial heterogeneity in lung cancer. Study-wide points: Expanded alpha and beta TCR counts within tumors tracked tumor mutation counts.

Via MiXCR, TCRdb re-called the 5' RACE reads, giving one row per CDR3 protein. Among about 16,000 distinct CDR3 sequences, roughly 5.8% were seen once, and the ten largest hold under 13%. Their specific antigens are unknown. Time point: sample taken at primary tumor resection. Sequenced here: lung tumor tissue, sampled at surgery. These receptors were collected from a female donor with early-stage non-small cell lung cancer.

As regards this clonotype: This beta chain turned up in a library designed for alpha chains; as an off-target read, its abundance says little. The CDR3: CASSLGTGLDQEQYF. The DNA for the CDR3 is TGTGCCAGCAGCTTAGGGACAGGGTTGGATCAGGAGCAGTACTTC. The rearrangement uses TRBV11-2 and TRBJ2-7; 8 bases map to TRBD1. The CDR3 covers 15 residues. The germline CDR1 and CDR2 sequences are SGHAT and FQNNGV. Trimming cost V 1 base and J 7 bases; bases outside gene matches: 9.

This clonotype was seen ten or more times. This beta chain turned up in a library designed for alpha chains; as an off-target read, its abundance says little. CDR3 DNA sequence: TGTGCCAGCACCGAGCTAGCGGTTCGGGATGAGCAGTTCTTC. It translates to CASTELAVRDEQFF. This chain joins TRBV6-6 and TRBJ2-1, with 7 bases aligning to TRBD2. Germline V gene lookup returns CDR1 MNHNY and CDR2 SVGAGI (reference sequence). V trimming: 7 bases; J trimming: 8 bases; junction bases outside the gene matches: 11. The CDR3 has 14 residues.

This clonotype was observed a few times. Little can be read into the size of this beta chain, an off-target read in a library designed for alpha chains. CDR3 sequence (DNA): TGTGCCACCAGCAGAGGGGACAGTCATGGCTACACCTTC. Its translation is CATSRGDSHGYTF. The chain combines TRBV15 with TRBJ1-2, with 7 bases matching TRBD1. Germline values: CDR1 LNHNV, CDR2 YYDKDF (reference sequence). J lost 6 bases, V lost 1 base, and 2 bases had no gene match. This CDR3 spans 13 amino acids.

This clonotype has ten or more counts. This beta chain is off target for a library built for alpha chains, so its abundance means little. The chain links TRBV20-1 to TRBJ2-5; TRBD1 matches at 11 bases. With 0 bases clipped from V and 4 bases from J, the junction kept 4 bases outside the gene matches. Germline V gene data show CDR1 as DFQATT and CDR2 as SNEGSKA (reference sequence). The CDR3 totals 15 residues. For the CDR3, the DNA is TGCAGTGCTAGAGACGGACAGGGGGCTTTAGAGACCCAGTACTTC. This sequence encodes CSARDGQGALETQYF.

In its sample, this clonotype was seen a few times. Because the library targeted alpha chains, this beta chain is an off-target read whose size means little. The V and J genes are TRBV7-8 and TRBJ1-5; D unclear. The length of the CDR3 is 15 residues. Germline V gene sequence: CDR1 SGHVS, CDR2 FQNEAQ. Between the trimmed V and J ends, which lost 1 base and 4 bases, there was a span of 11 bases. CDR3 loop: CASSLGAGGNQPQHF. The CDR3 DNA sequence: TGTGCCAGCAGCTTAGGGGCCGGCGGGAATCAGCCCCAGCATTTT.

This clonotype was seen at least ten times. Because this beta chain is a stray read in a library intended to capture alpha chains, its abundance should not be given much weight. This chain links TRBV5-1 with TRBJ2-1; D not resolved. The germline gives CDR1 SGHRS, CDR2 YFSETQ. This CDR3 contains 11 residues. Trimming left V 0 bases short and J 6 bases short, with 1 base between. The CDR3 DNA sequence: TGCGCCAGCAGCTTGGGCAATGAGCAGTTCTTC. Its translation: CASSLGNEQFF.